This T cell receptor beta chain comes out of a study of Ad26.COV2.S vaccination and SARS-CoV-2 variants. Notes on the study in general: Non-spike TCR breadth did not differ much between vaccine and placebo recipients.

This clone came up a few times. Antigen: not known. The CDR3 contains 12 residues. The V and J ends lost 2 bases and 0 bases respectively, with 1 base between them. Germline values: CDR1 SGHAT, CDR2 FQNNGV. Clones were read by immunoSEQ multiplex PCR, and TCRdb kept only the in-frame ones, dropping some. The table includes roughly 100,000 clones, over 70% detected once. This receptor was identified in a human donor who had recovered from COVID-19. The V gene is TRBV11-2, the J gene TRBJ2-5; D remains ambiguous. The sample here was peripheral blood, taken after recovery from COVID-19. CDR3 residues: CASSLNQETQYF. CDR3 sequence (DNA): TGTGCCAGCAGCTTAAACCAAGAGACCCAGTACTTC.